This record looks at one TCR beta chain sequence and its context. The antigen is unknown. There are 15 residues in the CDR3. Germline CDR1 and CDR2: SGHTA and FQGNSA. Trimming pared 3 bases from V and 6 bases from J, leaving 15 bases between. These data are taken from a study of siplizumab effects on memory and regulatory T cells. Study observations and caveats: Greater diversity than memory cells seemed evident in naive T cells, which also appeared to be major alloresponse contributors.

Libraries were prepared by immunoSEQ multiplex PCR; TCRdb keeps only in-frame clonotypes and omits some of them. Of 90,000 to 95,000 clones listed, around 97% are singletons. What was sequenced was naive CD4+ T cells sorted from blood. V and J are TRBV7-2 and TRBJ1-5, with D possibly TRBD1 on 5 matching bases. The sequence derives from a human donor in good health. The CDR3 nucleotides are TGTGCCAGCAGCTTTCGACGGGACGGTGCTCAGCCCCAGCATTTT. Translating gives CASSFRRDGAQPQHF.